This TCR beta chain was sequenced in a study of blood T cell repertoires in COVID-19. Across the study: Sites in the United States, Italy and Spain provided acute and convalescent COVID-19 samples. Nucleic acid was either cDNA or gDNA, and it came from T cells, B-cell-depleted T cells, or PBMCs.

The CDR3 loop spans 14 amino acids. From germline, CDR1 is SQVTM and CDR2 ANQGSEA. With V trimmed by 4 bases and J by 4 bases, 7 bases remained unmatched. In the source study's methods: Reference gene primer amplification gave estimated nucleated cell counts. Sequencing was performed with immunoSEQ multiplex PCR; in TCRdb, only in-frame clones are kept and a portion is missing. V, J and clone size are taken as reported in that table, and D and trimming were inferred from the DNA itself. Of about 110,000 clones listed, 76% were seen once; the top ten hold roughly 6.2%. Seattle researchers signed up patients amid active infection and tracked them longitudinally.

Specimen: peripheral blood. The sequence came from a man older than 75 with COVID-19, enrolled during active disease. V and J are TRBV29-1 and TRBJ1-5; TRBD1 aligns across 7 bases. For the CDR3, the DNA is TGCAGCGTTGTCTCCGGGACAGCTAATCAGCCCCAGCATTTT. It codes for CSVVSGTANQPQHF.